This paragraph reports one T cell receptor beta chain. The sample is drawn from a study of T-cell memory formation after mild COVID-19. TCRdb re-derived calls from the 5' RACE reads in MiXCR, one entry per CDR3 protein. Altogether fewer than 650,000 distinct CDR3 sequences are present, about a fifth being singletons, with the ten largest covering approximately 8%. The CDR3 runs 15 residues. V lost 1 base and J lost 3; bases outside the gene matches: 5. This rearrangement joins TRBV12-3 or TRBV12-4 to TRBJ2-7, with TRBD1 identical over 8 bases. This sequence was found in an adult woman who had mild COVID-19 (a few samples of this study predate the infection). Cell type and time point are not known. The sample taken for sequencing was PBMCs or a T cell subset sorted from them (not recorded which). CDR3 sequence reads: CASSLDARGLYEQYF. CDR3 DNA sequence: TGTGCCAGCAGTTTAGATGCCAGGGGGCTCTACGAGCAGTACTTC.